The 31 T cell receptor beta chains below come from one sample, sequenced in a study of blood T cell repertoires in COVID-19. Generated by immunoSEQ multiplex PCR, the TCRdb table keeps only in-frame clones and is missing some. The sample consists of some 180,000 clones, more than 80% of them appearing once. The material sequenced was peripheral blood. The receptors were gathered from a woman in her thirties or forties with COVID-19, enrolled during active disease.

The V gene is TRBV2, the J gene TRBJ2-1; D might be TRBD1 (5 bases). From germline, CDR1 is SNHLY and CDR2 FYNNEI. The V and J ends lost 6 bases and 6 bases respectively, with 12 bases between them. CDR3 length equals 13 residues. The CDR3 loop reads CASSTERGNEQFF. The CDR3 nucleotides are TGTGCCAGCAGCACGGAAAGGGGCAATGAGCAGTTCTTC.

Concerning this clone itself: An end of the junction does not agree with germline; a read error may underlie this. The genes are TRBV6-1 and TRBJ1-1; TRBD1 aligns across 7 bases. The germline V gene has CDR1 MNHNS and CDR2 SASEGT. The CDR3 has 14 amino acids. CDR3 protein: CASSEAGGPTEAFF. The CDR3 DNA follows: TGTGCCAGCAGCGAAGCAGGGGGACCAACTGAAGCTTTCTTT.

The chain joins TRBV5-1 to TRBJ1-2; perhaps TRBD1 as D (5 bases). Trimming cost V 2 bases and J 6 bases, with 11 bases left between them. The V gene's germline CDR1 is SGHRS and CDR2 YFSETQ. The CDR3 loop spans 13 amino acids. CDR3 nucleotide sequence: TGCGCCAGCAGCTTCGGGCAGGGCGATGGCTACACCTTC. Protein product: CASSFGQGDGYTF.

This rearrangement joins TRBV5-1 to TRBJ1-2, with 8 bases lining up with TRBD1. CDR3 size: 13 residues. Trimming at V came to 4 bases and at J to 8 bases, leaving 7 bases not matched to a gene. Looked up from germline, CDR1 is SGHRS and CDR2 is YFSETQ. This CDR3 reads CASSPDRGRGYTF. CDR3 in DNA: TGCGCCAGCAGCCCCGACAGGGGCCGGGGCTACACCTTC.

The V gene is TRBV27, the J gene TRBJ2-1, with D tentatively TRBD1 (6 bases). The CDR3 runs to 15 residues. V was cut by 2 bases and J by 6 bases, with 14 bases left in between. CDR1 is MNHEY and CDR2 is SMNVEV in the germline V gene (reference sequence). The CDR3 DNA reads TGTGCCAGCAGTTTAAGAGGACAGATAGGCAATGAGCAGTTCTTC. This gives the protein CASSLRGQIGNEQFF.

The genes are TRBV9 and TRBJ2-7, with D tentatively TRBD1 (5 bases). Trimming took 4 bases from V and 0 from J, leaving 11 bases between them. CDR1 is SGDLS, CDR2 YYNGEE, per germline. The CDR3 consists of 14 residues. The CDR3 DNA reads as TGTGCCAGCAGCCCCCGACAGAGCTCCTACGAGCAGTACGTC. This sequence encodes CASSPRQSSYEQYV.

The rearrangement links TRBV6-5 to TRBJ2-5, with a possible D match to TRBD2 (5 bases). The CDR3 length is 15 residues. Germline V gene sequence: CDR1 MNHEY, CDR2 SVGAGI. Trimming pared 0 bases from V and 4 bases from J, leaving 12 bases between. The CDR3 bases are TGTGCCAGCAGTTACTCTAGAGGGCCGCGAGAGACCCAGTACTTC. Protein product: CASSYSRGPRETQYF.

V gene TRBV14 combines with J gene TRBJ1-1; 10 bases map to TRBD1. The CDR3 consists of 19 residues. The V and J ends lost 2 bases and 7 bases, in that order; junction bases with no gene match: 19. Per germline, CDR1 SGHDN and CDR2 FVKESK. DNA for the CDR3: TGTGCCAGCAGCCAAATACCCTTCGGGACAGGGGTCCGAAGCGATGAAGCTTTCTTT. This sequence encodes CASSQIPFGTGVRSDEAFF.

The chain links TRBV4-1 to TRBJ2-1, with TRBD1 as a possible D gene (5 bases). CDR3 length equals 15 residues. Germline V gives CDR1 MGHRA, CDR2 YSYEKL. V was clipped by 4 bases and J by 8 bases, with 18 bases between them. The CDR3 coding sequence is TGCGCCAGCAGCCCAGACACCAGGGATTTCGATGAGCAGTTCTTC. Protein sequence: CASSPDTRDFDEQFF.

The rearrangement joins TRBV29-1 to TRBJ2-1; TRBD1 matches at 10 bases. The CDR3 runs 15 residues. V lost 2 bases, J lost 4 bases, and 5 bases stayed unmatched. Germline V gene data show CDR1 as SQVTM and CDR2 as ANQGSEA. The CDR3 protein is CSVEKRDRGYNEQFF. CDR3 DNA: TGCAGCGTTGAAAAACGGGACAGGGGATACAATGAGCAGTTCTTC.

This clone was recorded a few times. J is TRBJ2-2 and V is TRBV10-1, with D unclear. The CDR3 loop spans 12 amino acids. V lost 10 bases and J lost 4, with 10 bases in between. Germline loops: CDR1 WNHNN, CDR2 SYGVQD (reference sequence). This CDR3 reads CATLGATGELFF. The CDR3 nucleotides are TGCGCCACGCTAGGAGCCACCGGGGAGCTGTTTTTT.

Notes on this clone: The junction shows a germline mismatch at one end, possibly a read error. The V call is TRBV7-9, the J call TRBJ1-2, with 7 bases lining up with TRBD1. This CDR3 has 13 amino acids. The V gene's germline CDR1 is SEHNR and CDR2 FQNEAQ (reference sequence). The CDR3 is CASRPGGDYGYTF. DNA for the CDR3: TGTGCCAGTCGCCCAGGGGGAGACTACGGCTACACCTTC.

DNA of the CDR3: TGTGCCAGCAGTTACTCGACAGGGGCGGAGACCCAGTACTTC. This translates into CASSYSTGAETQYF. The chain recombines TRBV6-5 with TRBJ2-5; 8 positions agree with TRBD1. This CDR3 is built from 14 residues. J was trimmed by 5 bases and V by 0 bases; bases with no gene match: 2. In germline, CDR1 is MNHEY, CDR2 SVGAGI.

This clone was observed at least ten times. CDR3 bases: TGTGCCAGCAGCCAAGATACCCTGGACAGGGAAAGGTATCAGCCCCAGCATTTT. It translates to CASSQDTLDRERYQPQHF. The chain recombines TRBV4-2 with TRBJ1-5, with TRBD1 identical over 8 bases. Trimming cost V 0 bases and J 5 bases; bases outside gene matches: 12. Per germline, CDR1 LGHNA and CDR2 YNFKEQ. The length of the CDR3 is 18 residues.

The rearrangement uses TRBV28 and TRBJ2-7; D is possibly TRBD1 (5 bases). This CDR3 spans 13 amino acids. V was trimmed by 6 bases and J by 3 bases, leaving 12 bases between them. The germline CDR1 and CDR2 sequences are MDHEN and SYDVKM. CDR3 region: CASSPDSRYEQYF. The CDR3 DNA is TGTGCCAGCAGCCCCGACAGTCGCTACGAGCAGTACTTC.

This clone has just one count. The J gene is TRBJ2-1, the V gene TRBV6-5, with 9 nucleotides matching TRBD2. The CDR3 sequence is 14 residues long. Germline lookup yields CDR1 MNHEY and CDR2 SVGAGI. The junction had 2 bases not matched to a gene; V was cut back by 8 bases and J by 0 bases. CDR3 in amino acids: CASRSGSSYNEQFF. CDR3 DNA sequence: TGTGCCAGCCGTAGCGGGAGCTCCTACAATGAGCAGTTCTTC.

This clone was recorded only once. The CDR3 bases are TGCGCCAGCAGCCAACTCTTGTTCTCCTACAATGAGCAGTTCTTC. Amino acids: CASSQLLFSYNEQFF. The chain uses TRBV4-1 and TRBJ2-1, with D uncertain. The V and J ends lost 2 bases and 0 bases respectively, with 8 bases between them. The CDR3 runs 15 residues. The germline V gene encodes CDR1 MGHRA and CDR2 YSYEKL.

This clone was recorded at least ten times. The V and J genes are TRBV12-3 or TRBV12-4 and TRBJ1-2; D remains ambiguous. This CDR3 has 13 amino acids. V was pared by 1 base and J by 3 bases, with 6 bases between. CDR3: CASSLGAYYGYTF. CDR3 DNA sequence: TGTGCCAGCAGTTTAGGGGCATACTATGGCTACACCTTC.

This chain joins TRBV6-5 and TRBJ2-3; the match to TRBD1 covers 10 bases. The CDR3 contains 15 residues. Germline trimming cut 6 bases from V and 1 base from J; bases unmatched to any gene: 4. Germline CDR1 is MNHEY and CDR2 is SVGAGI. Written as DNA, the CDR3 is TGTGCCAGCAGGACAGGGGGCGCGGGCACAGATACGCAGTATTTT. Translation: CASRTGGAGTDTQYF.

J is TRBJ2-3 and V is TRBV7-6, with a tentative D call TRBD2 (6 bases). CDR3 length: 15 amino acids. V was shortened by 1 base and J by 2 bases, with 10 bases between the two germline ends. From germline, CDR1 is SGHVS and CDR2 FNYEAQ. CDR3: CASSLVGGFTDTQYF. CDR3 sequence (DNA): TGTGCCAGCAGCTTAGTCGGGGGATTCACAGATACGCAGTATTTT.

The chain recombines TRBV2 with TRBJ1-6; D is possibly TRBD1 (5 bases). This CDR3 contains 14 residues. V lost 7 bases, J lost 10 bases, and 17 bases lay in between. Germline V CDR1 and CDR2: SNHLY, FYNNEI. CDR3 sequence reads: CASTERGIGSPLHF. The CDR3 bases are TGTGCCAGCACCGAACGGGGGATTGGATCACCCCTCCACTTT.

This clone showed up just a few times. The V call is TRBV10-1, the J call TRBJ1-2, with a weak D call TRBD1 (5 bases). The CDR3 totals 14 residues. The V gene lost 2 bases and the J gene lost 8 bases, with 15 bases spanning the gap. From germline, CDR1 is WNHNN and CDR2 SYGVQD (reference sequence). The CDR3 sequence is CASSEPKRGYGYTF. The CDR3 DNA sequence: TGCGCCAGCAGTGAGCCCAAAAGGGGCTACGGCTACACCTTC.

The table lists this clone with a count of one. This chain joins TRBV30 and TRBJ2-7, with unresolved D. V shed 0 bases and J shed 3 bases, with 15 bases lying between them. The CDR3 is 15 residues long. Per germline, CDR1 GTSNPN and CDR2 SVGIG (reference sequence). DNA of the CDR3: TGTGCCTGGAGTGTACGGTCCAGGTCTAACTACGAGCAGTACTTC. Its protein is CAWSVRSRSNYEQYF.

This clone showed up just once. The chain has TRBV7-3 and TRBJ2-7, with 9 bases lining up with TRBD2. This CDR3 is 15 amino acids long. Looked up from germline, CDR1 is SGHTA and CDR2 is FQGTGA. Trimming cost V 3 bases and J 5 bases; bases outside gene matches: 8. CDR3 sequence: CASSFAGGPSDEQYF. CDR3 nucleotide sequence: TGTGCCAGCAGCTTCGCGGGAGGGCCGTCGGACGAGCAGTACTTC. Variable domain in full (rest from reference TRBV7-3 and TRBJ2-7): GAGVSQTPSNKVTEKGKYVELRCDPISGHTALYWYRQSLGQGPEFLIYFQGTGAADDSGLPNDRFFAVRPEGSVSTLKIQRTERGDSAVYLCASSFAGGPSDEQYFGPGTRLTVT.

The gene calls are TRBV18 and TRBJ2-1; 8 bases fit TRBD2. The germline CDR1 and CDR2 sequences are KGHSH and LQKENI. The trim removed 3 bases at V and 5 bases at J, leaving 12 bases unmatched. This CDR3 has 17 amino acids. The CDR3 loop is CASSPGLGGLGDNEQFF. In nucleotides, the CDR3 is TGTGCCAGCTCACCGGGACTAGGGGGTCTCGGGGACAATGAGCAGTTCTTC.

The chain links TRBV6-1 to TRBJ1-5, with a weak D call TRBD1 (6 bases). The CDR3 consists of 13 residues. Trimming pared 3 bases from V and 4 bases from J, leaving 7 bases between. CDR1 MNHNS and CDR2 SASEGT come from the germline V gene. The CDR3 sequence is CASSDTGNQPQHF. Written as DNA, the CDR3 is TGTGCCAGCAGTGATACAGGGAATCAGCCCCAGCATTTT.

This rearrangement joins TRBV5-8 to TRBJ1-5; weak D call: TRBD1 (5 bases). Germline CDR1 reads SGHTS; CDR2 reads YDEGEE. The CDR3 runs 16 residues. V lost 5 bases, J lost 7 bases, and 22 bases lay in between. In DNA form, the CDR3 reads TGTGCCAGCAGGCCATCCGGGGGGGGGTCAAGGCAGCCCCAGCATTTT. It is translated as CASRPSGGGSRQPQHF. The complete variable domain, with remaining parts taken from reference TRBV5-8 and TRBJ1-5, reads EAGVTQSPTHLIKTRGQQATLRCSPISGHTSVYWYQQALGLGLQFLLWYDEGEERNRGNFPPRFSGRQFPNYSSELNVNALELEDSALYLCASRPSGGGSRQPQHFGDGTRLSIL.

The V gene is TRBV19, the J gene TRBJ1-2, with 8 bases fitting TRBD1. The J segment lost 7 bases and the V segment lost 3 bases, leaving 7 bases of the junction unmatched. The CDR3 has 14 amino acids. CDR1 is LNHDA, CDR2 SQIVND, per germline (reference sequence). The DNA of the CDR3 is TGTGCCAGTAGTATTTTGACAGGGGCGAGTGGCTACACCTTC. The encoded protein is CASSILTGASGYTF.

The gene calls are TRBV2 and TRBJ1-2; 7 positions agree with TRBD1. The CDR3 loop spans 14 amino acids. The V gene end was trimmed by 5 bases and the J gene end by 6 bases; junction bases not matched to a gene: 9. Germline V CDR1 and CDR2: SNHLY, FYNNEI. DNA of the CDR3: TGTGCCAGCAGTCGAGACAGGGCCGGGGATGGCTACACCTTC. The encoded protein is CASSRDRAGDGYTF.

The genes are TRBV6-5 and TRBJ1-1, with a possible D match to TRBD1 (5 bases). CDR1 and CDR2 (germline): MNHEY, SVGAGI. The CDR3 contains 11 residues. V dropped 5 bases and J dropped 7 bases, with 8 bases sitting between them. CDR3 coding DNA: TGTGCCAGCAGTCTTCAGGGTGAAGCTTTCTTT. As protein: CASSLQGEAFF.

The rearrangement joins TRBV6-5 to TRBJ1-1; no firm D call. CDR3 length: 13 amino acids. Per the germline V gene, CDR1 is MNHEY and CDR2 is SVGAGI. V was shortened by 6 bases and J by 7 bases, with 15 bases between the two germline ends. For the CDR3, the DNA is TGTGCCAGCAGCTCGACACTTAACGGTGAAGCTTTCTTT. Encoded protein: CASSSTLNGEAFF.